This entry lists 4 T cell receptor beta chains sequenced from one sample in a study of T cells and copy number aberrations in small-cell lung cancer. Generated by immunoSEQ multiplex PCR, the TCRdb table keeps only in-frame clones and is missing some. The sample contains about 2,600 clones, approximately 77% of which appear only once. The sample taken for sequencing was normal tissue next to the tumor. The receptors originated from a man aged 70-80 years with small cell lung cancer.

The chain couples TRBV18 to TRBJ1-1; D unresolved. The CDR3 is made up of 13 amino acids. From germline, CDR1 is KGHSH and CDR2 LQKENI. The germline V and J ends were trimmed by 0 bases and 1 base, with 3 bases remaining between them. The CDR3 here is CASSPPKNTEAFF. The DNA for the CDR3 is TGTGCCAGCTCACCACCGAAGAACACTGAAGCTTTCTTT.

The rearrangement uses TRBV6-1 and TRBJ1-2; D possibly corresponds to TRBD1 (6 bases). V was trimmed by 2 bases and J by 5 bases, leaving 9 bases between them. This CDR3 has 13 residues. Germline CDR1 reads MNHNS; CDR2 reads SASEGT. Written as DNA, the CDR3 is TGTGCCAGCAGTGAAAGTCAGGGGTATGGCTACACCTTC. Translating it yields CASSESQGYGYTF.

This sequence joins TRBV19 and TRBJ1-5; no firm D call. Germline V gene lookup returns CDR1 LNHDA and CDR2 SQIVND (reference sequence). The CDR3 extends over 16 amino acids. V was clipped by 1 base and J by 0 bases, with 10 bases between them. CDR3 protein: CASSIVQTHSNQPQHF. As DNA, the CDR3 is TGTGCCAGTAGTATAGTCCAGACCCATAGCAATCAGCCCCAGCATTTT.

The chain recombines TRBV5-1 with TRBJ2-1, with a possible D match to TRBD2 (5 bases). Trimming cost V 1 base and J 8 bases, with 16 bases left between them. The CDR3 consists of 15 residues. The germline V gene has CDR1 SGHRS and CDR2 YFSETQ. CDR3 residues: CASSLRLYGVDEQFF. The CDR3 bases are TGCGCCAGCAGCTTGCGACTCTACGGGGTCGATGAGCAGTTCTTC.